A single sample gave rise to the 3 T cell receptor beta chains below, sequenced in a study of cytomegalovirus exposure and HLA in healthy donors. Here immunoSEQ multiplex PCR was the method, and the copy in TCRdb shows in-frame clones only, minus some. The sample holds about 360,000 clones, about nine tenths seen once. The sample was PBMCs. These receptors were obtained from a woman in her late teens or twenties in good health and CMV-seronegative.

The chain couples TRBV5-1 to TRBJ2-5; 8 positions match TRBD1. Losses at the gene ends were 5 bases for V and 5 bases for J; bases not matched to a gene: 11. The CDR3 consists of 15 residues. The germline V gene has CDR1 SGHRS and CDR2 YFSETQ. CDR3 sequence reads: CASSSKDRALETQYF. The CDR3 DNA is TGCGCCAGCAGTTCCAAGGACAGGGCGTTGGAGACCCAGTACTTC.

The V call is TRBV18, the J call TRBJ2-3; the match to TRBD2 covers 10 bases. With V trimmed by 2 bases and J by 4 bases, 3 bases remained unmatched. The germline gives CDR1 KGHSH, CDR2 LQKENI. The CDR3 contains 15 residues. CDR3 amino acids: CASSPSGGAPDTQYF. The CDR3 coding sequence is TGTGCCAGCTCACCAAGCGGGGGGGCCCCAGATACGCAGTATTTT.

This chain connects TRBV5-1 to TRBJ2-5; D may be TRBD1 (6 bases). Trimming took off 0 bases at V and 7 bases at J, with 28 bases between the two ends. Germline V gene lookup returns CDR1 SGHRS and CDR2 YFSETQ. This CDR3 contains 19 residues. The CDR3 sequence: CASSLDAIRDTSGVGTQYF. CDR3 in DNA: TGCGCCAGCAGCTTGGACGCAATTCGAGACACGTCAGGGGTAGGGACCCAGTACTTC.